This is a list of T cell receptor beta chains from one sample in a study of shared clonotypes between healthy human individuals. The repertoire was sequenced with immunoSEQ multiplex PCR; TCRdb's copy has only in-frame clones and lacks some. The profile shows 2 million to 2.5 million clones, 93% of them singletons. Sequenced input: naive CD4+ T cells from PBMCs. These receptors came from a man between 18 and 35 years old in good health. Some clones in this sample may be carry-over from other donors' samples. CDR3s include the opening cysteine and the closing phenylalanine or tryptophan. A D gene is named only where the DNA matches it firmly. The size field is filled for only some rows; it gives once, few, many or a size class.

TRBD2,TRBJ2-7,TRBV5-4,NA,CASSPSGTSGLYEQYF,TGTGCCAGCAGCCCCAGCGGGACTAGCGGCCTCTACGAGCAGTACTTC
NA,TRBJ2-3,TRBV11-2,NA,CASSRGRTDTQYF,TGTGCCAGCTCTCGGGGGCGCACAGATACGCAGTATTTT
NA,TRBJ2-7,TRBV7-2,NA,CASSFDPVYEQYF,TGTGCCAGCAGCTTCGACCCTGTCTACGAGCAGTACTTC
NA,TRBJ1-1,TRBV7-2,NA,CASSSTGEAFF,TGTGCCAGCAGCTCAACAGGGGAAGCTTTCTTT
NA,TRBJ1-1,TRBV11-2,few,CASRGLSKAEAFF,TGTGCCAGCAGAGGATTGTCGAAGGCTGAAGCTTTCTTT
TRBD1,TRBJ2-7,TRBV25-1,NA,CSGEDRAHLHISYEQYF,TGCTCCGGGGAGGACAGGGCCCACCTCCATATTTCCTACGAGCAGTACTTC
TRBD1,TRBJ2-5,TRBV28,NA,CASSDGGRGRGETQYF,TGTGCCAGCAGTGATGGGGGCAGGGGGCGCGGGGAGACCCAGTACTTC
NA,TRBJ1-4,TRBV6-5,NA,CASSNRGGPNEKLFF,TGTGCCAGCAGTAACCGTGGGGGGCCTAATGAAAAACTGTTTTTT
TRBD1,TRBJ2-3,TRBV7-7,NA,CASSLGQGGTADTQYF,TGTGCCAGCAGCCTCGGACAGGGTGGGACGGCGGATACGCAGTATTTT
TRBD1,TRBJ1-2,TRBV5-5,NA,CASSMGQGANYGYTF,TGTGCCAGCAGCATGGGACAGGGGGCTAACTATGGCTACACCTTC
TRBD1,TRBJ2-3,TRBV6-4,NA,CASRLRPGQTIDTQYF,TGTGCCAGCCGACTCCGACCGGGACAGACAATCGATACGCAGTATTTT
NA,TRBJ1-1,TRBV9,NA,CASSDNIGDTEAFF,TGTGCCAGCAGCGACAATATAGGGGACACTGAAGCTTTCTTT
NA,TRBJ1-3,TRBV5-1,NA,CASSLVQGQGNTIYF,TGCGCCAGCAGCTTGGTACAGGGACAAGGAAACACCATATATTTT
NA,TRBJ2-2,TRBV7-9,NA,CASSSYTQGRWTGELFF,TGTGCCAGCAGCTCGTACACTCAGGGGCGGTGGACCGGGGAGCTGTTTTTT
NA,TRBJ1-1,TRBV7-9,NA,CASGAFGGTEAFF,TGTGCCAGCGGGGCCTTCGGAGGCACTGAAGCTTTCTTT
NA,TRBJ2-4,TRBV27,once,CASSLVGAKNIQYF,TGTGCCAGCAGTTTAGTGGGGGCCAAAAACATTCAGTACTTC
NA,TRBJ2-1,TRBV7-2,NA,CASSPPGEWNEQFF,TGTGCCAGCAGCCCGCCGGGGGAGTGGAATGAGCAGTTCTTC
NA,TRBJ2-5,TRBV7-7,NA,CASSPSGKTQYF,TGTGCCAGCAGTCCCAGTGGAAAGACCCAGTACTTC
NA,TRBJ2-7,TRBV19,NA,CASSLGHGGGYEQYF,TGTGCCAGTAGTCTTGGACACGGGGGCGGGTACGAGCAGTACTTC
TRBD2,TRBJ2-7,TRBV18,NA,CASSSLAGGYEQYF,TGTGCCAGCTCATCATTAGCGGGAGGCTACGAGCAGTACTTC
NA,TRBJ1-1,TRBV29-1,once,CSVQGLVTEAFF,TGCAGCGTGCAGGGGCTGGTCACTGAAGCTTTCTTT
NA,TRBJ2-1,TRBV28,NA,CASSPRLARRSHEQFF,TGTGCCAGCAGCCCCCGGCTAGCGCGGAGGTCCCATGAGCAGTTCTTC
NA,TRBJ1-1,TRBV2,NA,CASSEQGQPGTEAFF,TGTGCCAGCAGTGAACAGGGCCAGCCGGGCACTGAAGCTTTCTTT
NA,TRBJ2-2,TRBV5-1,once,CASSLIVGTPNTGELFF,TGCGCCAGCAGCCTGATCGTGGGGACACCGAACACCGGGGAGCTGTTTTTT
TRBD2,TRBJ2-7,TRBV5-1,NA,CASSLAGAGGSSYEQYF,TGCGCCAGCAGCTTGGCCGGGGCGGGAGGGAGCTCCTACGAGCAGTACTTC
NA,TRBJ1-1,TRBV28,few,CASSYGRLNTEAFF,TGTGCCAGCAGCTATGGACGGCTGAACACTGAAGCTTTCTTT
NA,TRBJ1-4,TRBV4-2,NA,CASSQDQGEKLFF,TGTGCCAGCAGCCAAGACCAGGGTGAAAAACTGTTTTTT
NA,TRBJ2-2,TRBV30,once,CAWRKGANTGELFF,TGTGCCTGGAGAAAGGGGGCGAACACCGGGGAGCTGTTTTTT
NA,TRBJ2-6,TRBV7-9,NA,CASSRSGANVLTF,TGTGCCAGCAGCCGATCTGGGGCCAACGTCCTGACTTTC
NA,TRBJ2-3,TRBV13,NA,CASSFFGAASTDTQYF,TGTGCCAGCAGCTTCTTCGGGGCGGCAAGCACAGATACGCAGTATTTT
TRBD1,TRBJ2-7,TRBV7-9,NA,CASSLFGTGQPEQYF,TGTGCCAGCAGCTTATTCGGGACAGGGCAACCCGAGCAGTACTTC
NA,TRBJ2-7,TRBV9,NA,CASSGLGEGKQYF,TGTGCCAGCAGCGGACTCGGAGAAGGCAAGCAGTACTTC
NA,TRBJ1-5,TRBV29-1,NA,CSVVTGDQPQHF,TGCAGCGTTGTTACCGGGGATCAGCCCCAGCATTTT
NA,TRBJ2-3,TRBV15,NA,CATSAPDSSTQYF,TGTGCCACCAGCGCACCTGACAGCAGTACGCAGTATTTT
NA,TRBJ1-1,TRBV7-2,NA,CASSLVQSRAFF,TGTGCCAGCAGCTTAGTTCAGTCCCGCGCTTTCTTT
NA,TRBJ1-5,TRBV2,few,CASSTGRAGQPQHF,TGTGCCAGCAGCACCGGGAGGGCCGGTCAGCCCCAGCATTTT
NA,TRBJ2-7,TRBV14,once,CASSQDSGYEQYF,TGTGCCAGCAGCCAAGATTCCGGGTACGAGCAGTACTTC
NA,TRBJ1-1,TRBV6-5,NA,CASSYLRQGTEAFF,TGTGCCAGCAGTTACCTACGGCAGGGCACTGAAGCTTTCTTT
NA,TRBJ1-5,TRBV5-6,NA,CASSLRRSNQPQHF,TGTGCCAGCAGCTTGCGACGCAGCAATCAGCCCCAGCATTTT
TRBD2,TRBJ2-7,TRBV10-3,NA,CAISERASGRRAYEQYF,TGTGCCATCAGTGAGAGGGCTAGCGGGAGGCGGGCCTACGAGCAGTACTTC
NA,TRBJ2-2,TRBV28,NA,CASSPGSTNTGELFF,TGTGCCAGCAGTCCGGGGTCGACGAACACCGGGGAGCTGTTTTTT
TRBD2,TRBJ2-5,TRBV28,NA,CASVAGLQETQYF,TGTGCCAGCGTAGCGGGACTTCAAGAGACCCAGTACTTC
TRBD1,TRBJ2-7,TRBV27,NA,CASSPLGQGGTNSPAGTYEQYF,TGTGCCAGCAGTCCGCTGGGACAGGGAGGGACAAACTCCCCCGCGGGGACCTACGAGCAGTACTTC
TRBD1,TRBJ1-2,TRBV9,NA,CASSVEGRGTGTFYGYTF,TGTGCCAGCAGCGTAGAAGGTCGGGGGACAGGGACTTTCTATGGCTACACCTTC
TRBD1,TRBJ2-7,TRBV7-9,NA,CASSKPGQGQYF,TGTGCCAGCAGCAAACCGGGACAGGGCCAGTACTTC
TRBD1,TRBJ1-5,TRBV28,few,CASKLGQMNQPQHF,TGTGCCAGCAAATTGGGACAGATGAATCAGCCCCAGCATTTT
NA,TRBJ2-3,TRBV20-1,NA,CSAKPENTQYF,TGCAGTGCTAAACCAGAGAATACGCAGTATTTT